Here is one T cell receptor (beta chain) with its context. Its antigen is not known. The data originate from a study of T cells in Graves' hyperthyroidism and ophthalmopathy. RNA transcripts provided the source from which TCR beta CDR3 regions were amplified. TCR CDR3 regions were first amplified by RT-PCR with HTBI primers. TCRdb recomputed calls from the multiplex PCR reads with MiXCR, one row per CDR3 protein. Of a few hundred thousand distinct CDR3 sequences in the sample, 46% were seen once. V was pared by 0 bases and J by 5 bases, with 5 bases between. The CDR3 is 13 residues long. Germline lookup yields CDR1 MGHRA and CDR2 YSYEKL. Findings and limits, study-wide: Blood samples included most of the expanded thyroid clonotypes exceeding 0.001.

This receptor was identified in a woman under 30 with Graves' hyperthyroidism. Sequencing used peripheral blood or thyroid tissue (not recorded which). The chain employs TRBV4-1 and TRBJ2-1; unclear D gene. CDR3 sequence reads: CASSQEGHNEQFF. CDR3 bases: TGCGCCAGCAGCCAAGAAGGCCACAATGAGCAGTTCTTC.